These T cell receptor beta chains were read from a single sample in a study of regulatory T cells in long-lasting Graves disease. One entry per CDR3 protein, called by TCRdb with MiXCR from the multiplex PCR reads. The sample yields around 340,000 distinct CDR3 sequences, about 19% seen once. Sequenced here: peripheral blood mononuclear cells (PBMCs), sampled when the disease was refractory, from a patient treated with antithyroid drugs. The receptors stem from a female donor with Graves disease. Both conserved end residues are part of each CDR3.

TRBV27 14 CASSLSGINQPQHF
TRBV6-1 13 CASIGAADYGYTF
TRBV7-9 14 CASSNRVRGSEQYF
TRBV18 13 CASSPRVEETQYF
TRBV7-8 15 CASSPGQANNEKLFF
TRBV4-3 15 CASSHGVGKNQPQHF
TRBV14 16 CASRAAASSYNSPLHF
TRBV11-2 16 CASSPSLGGHWGTQYF
TRBV6-1 11 CASRADRIWYF
TRBV20-1 14 CSARASGRTGEQYF
TRBV27 18 CASSLSLGQGMLSTEAFF
TRBV7-2 15 CASSFRDRGVTEAFF
TRBV6-5 11 CASSSDYGYTF
TRBV11-2 15 CASAQRGYPDYEQYF
TRBV19 17 CASSILPVGGGYYGYTF
TRBV28 13 CASRTGGSYGYTF
TRBV29-1 12 CSVFRETGELFF
TRBV20-1 12 CSAVGTDYGYTF
TRBV28 15 CASSAKGIRTDTQYF
TRBV7-2 15 CASSLDSRSGNTIYF
TRBV7-6 16 CASSSEAGGLNQPQHF
TRBV12-3/TRBV12-4 14 CASRGTNRNSPLHF
TRBV10-2 15 CASSERRGGQETQYF
TRBV7-8 14 CASSLPPTAETQYF
TRBV6-1 14 CASSHTGGDTEAFF
TRBV13 16 CASSLEGDRDAYEQYF
TRBV9 16 CASSAPLRGGRGGYTF
TRBV11-2 20 CASSFPSGSFRFPFSYEQYF
TRBV12-3/TRBV12-4 14 CASSTPPRNSPLHF
TRBV5-8 16 CASGNGLAGVSNEQFF
TRBV20-1 14 CSARDGRGGYGYTF
TRBV10-3 15 CAISATSGSTYEQYF
TRBV28 13 CANSYRGSGTQYF
TRBV10-3 17 CAISVATGVAGANVLTF
TRBV6-1 14 CASSEPPGSGEQYF
TRBV6-2/TRBV6-3 15 CASSFGLARRNEQLF
TRBV9 15 CASSDTGGGYSPLHF
TRBV19 13 CASRQGVLRGYTF
TRBV7-9 15 CASSLGASGSDGYTF
TRBV6-2/TRBV6-3 14 CASSDREAWYEQYF